Many counts were recorded for the clone carrying this T cell receptor (beta chain). Antigen unknown. The entry originates in a study of response to subunit inactivated influenza vaccine. The germline gives CDR1 SGHDT, CDR2 YYEEEE. This CDR3 comprises 14 residues. With 1 base clipped from V and 4 bases from J, the junction kept 1 base outside the gene matches. Study-level findings and limits: Few new T cells, the authors suggested, are recruited by each seasonal influenza vaccination.

TCRdb analysed the RT-PCR reads with MiXCR anew, one entry per CDR3 protein. This table holds about 240,000 distinct CDR3 sequences, over 9% found once. The chain uses TRBV5-6 and TRBJ2-1; 8 bases fit TRBD2. This material consisted of non-naive T cells sorted from PBMCs, taken 14 to 15 days before vaccination. The sequence came from a man aged 50-59 years who received an inactivated influenza vaccine. In nucleotides, the CDR3 is TGTGCCAGCAGCTTGACTAGCGGATACAATGAGCAGTTCTTC. This encodes CASSLTSGYNEQFF.